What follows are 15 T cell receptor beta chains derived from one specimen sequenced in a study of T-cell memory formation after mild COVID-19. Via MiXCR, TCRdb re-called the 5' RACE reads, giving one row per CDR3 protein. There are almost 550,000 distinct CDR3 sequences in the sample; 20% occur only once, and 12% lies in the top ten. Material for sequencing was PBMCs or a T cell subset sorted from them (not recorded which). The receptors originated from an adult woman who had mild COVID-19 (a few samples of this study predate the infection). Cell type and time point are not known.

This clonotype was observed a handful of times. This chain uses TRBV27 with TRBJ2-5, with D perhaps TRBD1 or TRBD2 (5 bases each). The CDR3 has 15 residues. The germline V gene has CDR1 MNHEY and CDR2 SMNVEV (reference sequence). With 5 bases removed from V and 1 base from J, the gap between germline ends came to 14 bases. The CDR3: CASSTGTTRQETQYF. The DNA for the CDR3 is TGTGCCAGCAGTACCGGGACGACGCGCCAAGAGACCCAGTACTTC.

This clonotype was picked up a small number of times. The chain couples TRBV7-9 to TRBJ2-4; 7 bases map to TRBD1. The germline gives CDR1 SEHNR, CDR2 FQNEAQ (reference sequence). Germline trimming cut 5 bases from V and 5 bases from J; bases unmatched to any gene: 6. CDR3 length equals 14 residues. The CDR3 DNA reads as TGTGCCAGCAGCACCCCCGGGACAGAAAACATTCAGTACTTC. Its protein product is CASSTPGTENIQYF.

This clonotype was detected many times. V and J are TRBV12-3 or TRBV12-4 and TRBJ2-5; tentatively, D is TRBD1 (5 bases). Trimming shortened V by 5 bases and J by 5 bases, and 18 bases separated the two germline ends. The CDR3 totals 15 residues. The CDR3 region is CASSSLGARYETQYF. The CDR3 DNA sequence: TGTGCCAGCAGTAGCCTAGGGGCGCGGTATGAGACCCAGTACTTC.

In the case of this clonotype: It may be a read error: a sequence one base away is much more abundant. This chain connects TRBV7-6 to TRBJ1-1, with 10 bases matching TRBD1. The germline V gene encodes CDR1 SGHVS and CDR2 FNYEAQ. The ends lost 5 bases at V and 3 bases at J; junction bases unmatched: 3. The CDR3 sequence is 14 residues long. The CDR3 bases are TGTGCCAGCAGCGCCGGGACAGGGGACACTGAAGCTTTCTTT. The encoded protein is CASSAGTGDTEAFF.

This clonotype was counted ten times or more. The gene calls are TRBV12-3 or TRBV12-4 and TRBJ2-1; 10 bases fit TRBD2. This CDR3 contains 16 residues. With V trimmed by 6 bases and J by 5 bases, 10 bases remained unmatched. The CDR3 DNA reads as TGTGCCAGCAGCCTGAGGACTAGCGGAAATAACAATGAGCAGTTCTTC. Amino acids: CASSLRTSGNNNEQFF.

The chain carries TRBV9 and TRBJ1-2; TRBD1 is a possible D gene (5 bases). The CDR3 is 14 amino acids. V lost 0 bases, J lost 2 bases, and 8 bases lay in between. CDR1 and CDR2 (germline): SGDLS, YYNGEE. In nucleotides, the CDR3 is TGTGCCAGCAGCGTAGACGACAGAAACTATGGCTACACCTTC. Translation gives CASSVDDRNYGYTF.

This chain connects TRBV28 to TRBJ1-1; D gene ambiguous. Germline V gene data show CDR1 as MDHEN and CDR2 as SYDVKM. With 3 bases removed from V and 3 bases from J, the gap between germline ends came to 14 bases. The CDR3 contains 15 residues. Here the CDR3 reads CASSFLGTLYTEAFF. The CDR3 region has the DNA TGTGCCAGCAGTTTTTTAGGAACACTCTACACTGAAGCTTTCTTT.

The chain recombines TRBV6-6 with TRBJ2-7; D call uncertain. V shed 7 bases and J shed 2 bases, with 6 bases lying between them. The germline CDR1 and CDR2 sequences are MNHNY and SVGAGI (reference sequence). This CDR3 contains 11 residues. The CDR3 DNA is TGTGCCAGCACCGGCACCTACGAGCAGTACTTC. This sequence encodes CASTGTYEQYF.

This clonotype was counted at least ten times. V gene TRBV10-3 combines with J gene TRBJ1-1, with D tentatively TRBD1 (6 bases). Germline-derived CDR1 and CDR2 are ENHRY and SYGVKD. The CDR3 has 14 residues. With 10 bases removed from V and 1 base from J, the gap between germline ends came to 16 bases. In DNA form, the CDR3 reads TGTGCCACCTCCCAGCCCAGGGGGAACACTGAAGCTTTCTTT. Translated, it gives CATSQPRGNTEAFF.

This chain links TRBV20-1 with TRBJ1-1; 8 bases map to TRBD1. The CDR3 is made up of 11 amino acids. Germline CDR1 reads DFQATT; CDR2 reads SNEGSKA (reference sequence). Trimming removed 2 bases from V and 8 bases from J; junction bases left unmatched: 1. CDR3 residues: CSARTGGEAFF. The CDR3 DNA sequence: TGCAGTGCTAGAACAGGGGGAGAAGCTTTCTTT.

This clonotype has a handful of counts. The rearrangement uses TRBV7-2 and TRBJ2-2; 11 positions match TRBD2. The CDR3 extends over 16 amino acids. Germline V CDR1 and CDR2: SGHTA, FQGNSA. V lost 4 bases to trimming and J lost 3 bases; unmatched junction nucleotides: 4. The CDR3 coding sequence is TGTGCCAGCAGCTCCACGGGACTAGCGGACACCGGGGAGCTGTTTTTT. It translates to CASSSTGLADTGELFF.

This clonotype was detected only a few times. The CDR3 is CASSPTGGVTTEAFF. For the CDR3, the DNA is TGTGCCAGCAGCCCGACTGGGGGAGTAACGACTGAAGCTTTCTTT. The chain links TRBV5-4 to TRBJ1-1; a weak D match, TRBD1 (5 bases). Germline loops: CDR1 SGHNT, CDR2 YYREEE (reference sequence). The CDR3 contains 15 residues. V was clipped by 4 bases and J by 5 bases, with 18 bases between them.

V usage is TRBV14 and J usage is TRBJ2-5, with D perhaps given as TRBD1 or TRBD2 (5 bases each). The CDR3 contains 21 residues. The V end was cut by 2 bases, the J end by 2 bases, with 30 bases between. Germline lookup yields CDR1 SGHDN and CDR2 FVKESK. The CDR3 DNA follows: TGTGCCAGCAGCCAACATTCAAGGGACCTAGCCTGGGTGGAGACACAAGAGACCCAGTACTTC. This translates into CASSQHSRDLAWVETQETQYF.

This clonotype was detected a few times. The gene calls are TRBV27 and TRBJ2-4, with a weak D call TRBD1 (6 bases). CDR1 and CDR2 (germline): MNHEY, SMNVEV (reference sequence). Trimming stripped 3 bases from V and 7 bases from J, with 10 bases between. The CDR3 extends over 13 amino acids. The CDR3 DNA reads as TGTGCCAGCAGTTTGGGGGCTCGGAACATTCAGTACTTC. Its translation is CASSLGARNIQYF.

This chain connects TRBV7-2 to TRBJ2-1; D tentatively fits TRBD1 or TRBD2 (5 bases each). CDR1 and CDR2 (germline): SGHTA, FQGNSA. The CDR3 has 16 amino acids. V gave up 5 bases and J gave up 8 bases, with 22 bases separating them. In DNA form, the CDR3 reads TGTGCCAGCAGCCCTGTCGGTGGGGGACCGGGCGATGAGCAGTTCTTC. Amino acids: CASSPVGGGPGDEQFF.